This T cell receptor (beta chain) was identified during a study of blood T cells in healthy people across ages. Between the trimmed V and J ends, which lost 5 bases and 4 bases, there was a span of 10 bases. The germline V gene encodes CDR1 SGHTA and CDR2 FQGTGA. The CDR3 covers 13 residues. Whole-study results and caveats: Comparison with aged donors showed that long-lived donors had more naive CD4+ cells and higher diversity.

A second about 6 to 11 cycle PCR used barcoded and J-beta primers. The authors tagged each cDNA molecule using a template-switch adaptor with 12 random nucleotides. TCRdb recomputed calls from the 5' RACE reads with MiXCR, one row per CDR3 protein. Of around 1,500,000 distinct CDR3 sequences listed, roughly 30% are singletons. In this sample, this clonotype turned up many times. Antigen: not known. This sequence was found in a woman aged 25 to 39 in good health. J is TRBJ2-3 and V is TRBV7-3, with D maybe TRBD1 (5 bases). The sample taken for sequencing was blood. The CDR3, as DNA: TGTGCCAGCAGCCAGCAGGGTTCAGATACGCAGTATTTT. Translating gives CASSQQGSDTQYF.